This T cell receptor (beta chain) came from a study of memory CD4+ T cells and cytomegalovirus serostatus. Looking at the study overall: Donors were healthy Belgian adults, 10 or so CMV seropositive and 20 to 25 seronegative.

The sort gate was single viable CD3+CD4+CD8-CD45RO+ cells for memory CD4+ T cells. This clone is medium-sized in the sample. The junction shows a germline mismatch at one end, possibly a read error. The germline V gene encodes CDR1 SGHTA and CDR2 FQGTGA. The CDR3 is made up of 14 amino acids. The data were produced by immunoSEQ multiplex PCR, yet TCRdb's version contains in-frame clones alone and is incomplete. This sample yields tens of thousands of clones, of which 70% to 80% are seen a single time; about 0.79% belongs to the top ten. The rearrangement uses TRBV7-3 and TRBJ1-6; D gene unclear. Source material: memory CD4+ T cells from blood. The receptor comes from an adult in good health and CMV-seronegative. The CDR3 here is CASSSGSFNSPLHF. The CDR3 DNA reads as TGTGCCAGCAGTTCCGGGTCCTTTAATTCACCCCTCCACTTT.